The 5 T cell receptor beta chains below all came from one sample that was sequenced in a study of CD8 T cells in ankylosing spondylitis. General study findings and limits: The study identified a TCR beta motif of about eight highly homologous variants that appeared characteristic of ankylosing spondylitis blood.

Their antigens are not known. TCRdb reanalysed the 5' RACE reads using MiXCR and keeps one entry per CDR3 protein. The sample holds about 220,000 distinct CDR3 sequences, around 7.9% seen once. Sequencing was done on a sample of blood, either unsorted or a sorted T cell fraction (not recorded which). Receptor source: a male donor with ankylosing spondylitis.

This clonotype was seen ten or more times. V usage is TRBV6-5 and J usage is TRBJ2-3, with 9 bases fitting TRBD1. J lost 0 bases, V lost 1 base, and 8 bases had no gene match. There are 18 residues in the CDR3. Germline V CDR1 and CDR2: MNHEY, SVGAGI. The CDR3 bases are TGTGCCAGCAGTTACTTACTGACAGGGGGAAAAAGCACAGATACGCAGTATTTT. Translation gives CASSYLLTGGKSTDTQYF.

A few counts support this clonotype. The rearrangement joins TRBV20-1 to TRBJ2-2; D might be TRBD1 (5 bases). The germline CDR1 and CDR2 sequences are DFQATT and SNEGSKA (reference sequence). Trimming removed 0 bases at V and 4 bases at J, with 9 bases between. This CDR3 is 14 amino acids long. Written as DNA, the CDR3 is TGCAGTGCTAGAGAGGCGACAGCCACCGGGGAGCTGTTTTTT. As protein: CSAREATATGELFF.

This clonotype was seen repeatedly, ten times or more. The chain has TRBV19 and TRBJ2-3, with 7 nucleotides matching TRBD1. The V segment lost 6 bases and the J segment 2 bases; nucleotides outside the gene matches: 8. CDR1 LNHDA and CDR2 SQIVND come from the germline V gene (reference sequence). The CDR3 totals 15 residues. CDR3 in DNA: TGTGCCAGTAGCATCCGGGACAGTTACACAGATACGCAGTATTTT. Translated, it gives CASSIRDSYTDTQYF.

The chain links TRBV12-3 or TRBV12-4 to TRBJ2-2, with 9 bases identical to TRBD1. V lost 8 bases, J lost 4 bases, and 5 bases stayed unmatched. The CDR3 covers 14 residues. For the CDR3, the DNA is TGTGCCAGCCGGGACAGGGAGGGCACCGGGGAGCTGTTTTTT. Translation gives CASRDREGTGELFF.

There are many counts of this clonotype. The rearrangement joins TRBV7-8 to TRBJ2-1; D is perhaps TRBD2 (5 bases). V lost 3 bases, J lost 0 bases, and 9 bases lay in between. CDR3 length equals 15 residues. The germline CDR1 and CDR2 sequences are SGHVS and FQNEAQ. For the CDR3, the DNA is TGTGCCAGCAGCTTGGACTCCAGCTCCTACAATGAGCAGTTCTTC. Translated, it gives CASSLDSSSYNEQFF.